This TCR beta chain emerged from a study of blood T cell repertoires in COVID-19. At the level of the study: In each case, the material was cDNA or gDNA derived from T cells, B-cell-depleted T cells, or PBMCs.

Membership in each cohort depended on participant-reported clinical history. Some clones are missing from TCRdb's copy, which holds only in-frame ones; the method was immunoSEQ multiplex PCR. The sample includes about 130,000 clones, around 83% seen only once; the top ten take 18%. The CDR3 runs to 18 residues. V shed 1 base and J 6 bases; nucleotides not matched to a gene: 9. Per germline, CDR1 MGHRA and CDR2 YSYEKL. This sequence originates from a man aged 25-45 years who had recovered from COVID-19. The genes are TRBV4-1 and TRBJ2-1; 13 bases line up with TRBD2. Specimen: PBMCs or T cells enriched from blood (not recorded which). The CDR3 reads CASSQATGTSGKGNEQFF. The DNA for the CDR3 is TGCGCCAGCAGCCAAGCCACCGGGACTAGCGGGAAAGGCAATGAGCAGTTCTTC.